The clone carrying this TCR beta chain was found many times. The target antigen is unknown. This sample is part of a study of T cells in Graves' hyperthyroidism and ophthalmopathy. The CDR3 is made up of 13 amino acids. Germline V gives CDR1 SGHTA, CDR2 FQGNSA. Trimming removed 3 bases at V and 2 bases at J, with 7 bases between. Study-level findings and limits: Among thyroid clonotypes expanded above 0.001, most also appeared in blood.

It was RNA transcripts that yielded the amplified TCR beta CDR3 regions. In the first-round RT-PCR of the TCR CDR3, the HTBI primer set was used. TCRdb recomputed calls from the multiplex PCR reads with MiXCR, one row per CDR3 protein. In the table there are 750,000 to 900,000 distinct CDR3 sequences, roughly 40% of which are singletons. The receptor was isolated from a man younger than 35 with Graves' hyperthyroidism. V usage is TRBV7-2 and J usage is TRBJ2-5; D is ambiguous. Sequenced input: blood. The CDR3 DNA is TGTGCCAGCAGCTTGGCACTTCAAGAGACCCAGTACTTC. Protein product: CASSLALQETQYF.